Each of the 26 T cell receptor beta chains below was sequenced from the same sample in a study of shared clonotypes between healthy human individuals. In the naive CD8 group, cells lacked CD45RO and were positively selected for CCR7, so terminally differentiated effector memory CD45RA+ cells were left out. Sequencing used immunoSEQ multiplex PCR; TCRdb keeps in-frame clones, though not all of them. The sample holds about 2.2 million clones; about 93% are singletons and the top ten take 1.5% to 2%. Specimen: naive CD8+ T cells from PBMCs. Source of these receptors: a man aged 18-30 years in good health. Some clones in this sample may be carry-over from other donors' samples.

V is TRBV6-5 and J is TRBJ2-2; the D gene could be TRBD1 or TRBD2 (6 bases each). Germline CDR1 MNHEY, CDR2 SVGAGI. The CDR3 runs to 16 residues. V dropped 0 bases and J dropped 4 bases, with 12 bases sitting between them. CDR3 residues: CASSYSRGEFTGELFF. The CDR3 DNA reads as TGTGCCAGCAGTTACTCGAGGGGGGAATTCACCGGGGAGCTGTTTTTT.

The chain is built from TRBV28 and TRBJ1-1; 7 nucleotides line up with TRBD1. From germline, CDR1 is MDHEN and CDR2 SYDVKM. V lost 6 bases, J lost 4 bases, and 14 bases stayed unmatched. This CDR3 has 16 amino acids. In DNA form, the CDR3 reads TGTGCCAGCAGCTTAAACAGGGGATCTGCTAGCACTGAAGCTTTCTTT. This codes for CASSLNRGSASTEAFF.

The chain joins TRBV19 to TRBJ2-1; D could derive from TRBD1 or TRBD2 (5 bases each). CDR3 length: 11 amino acids. V lost 2 bases, J lost 12 bases, and 8 bases lay in between. Germline loops: CDR1 LNHDA, CDR2 SQIVND (reference sequence). Here the CDR3 DNA reads TGTGCCAGTAGTATACAGGGACGGCAGTTCTTC. Protein sequence: CASSIQGRQFF.

This chain links TRBV28 with TRBJ2-1, with TRBD2 matching 7 bases. The CDR3 contains 14 residues. The V gene's germline CDR1 is MDHEN and CDR2 SYDVKM. V was pared by 3 bases and J by 5 bases, with 4 bases of the junction left unmatched. Here the CDR3 DNA reads TGTGCCAGCAGTTTTCCTGGGACTAACAATGAGCAGTTCTTC. It is translated as CASSFPGTNNEQFF.

The V call is TRBV4-1, the J call TRBJ2-1; TRBD2 aligns across 10 bases. This CDR3 is 16 amino acids long. CDR1 and CDR2 from the germline V gene are MGHRA and YSYEKL. J gave up 4 bases and V 0 bases, and 3 bases lay outside the gene matches. CDR3 sequence: CASSQDELAGYNEQFF. In DNA, the CDR3 is TGCGCCAGCAGCCAAGATGAACTAGCGGGGTACAATGAGCAGTTCTTC.

The V call is TRBV5-4, the J call TRBJ2-3; D unresolved. The V gene lost 1 base and the J gene lost 4 bases, with 7 bases spanning the gap. The CDR3 spans 13 residues. Per germline, CDR1 SGHNT and CDR2 YYREEE (reference sequence). As DNA, the CDR3 is TGTGCCAGCAGCTTGAGAGTGCCAGATACGCAGTATTTT. Residues: CASSLRVPDTQYF.

The chain is built from TRBV30 and TRBJ1-5; 7 bases are a match to TRBD1. Trimming at V came to 5 bases and at J to 0 bases, leaving 7 bases not matched to a gene. The CDR3 contains 15 residues. Per the germline V gene, CDR1 is GTSNPN and CDR2 is SVGIG (reference sequence). CDR3 sequence: CAWGRDSYSNQPQHF. CDR3 bases: TGTGCCTGGGGTAGGGACAGCTATAGCAATCAGCCCCAGCATTTT.

The gene calls are TRBV13 and TRBJ2-2; possibly TRBD2 for D (6 bases). This CDR3 spans 16 amino acids. V was shortened by 3 bases and J by 5 bases, with 16 bases between the two germline ends. The germline gives CDR1 PRHDT, CDR2 FYEKMQ (reference sequence). CDR3: CASSFYEAGPTGELFF. CDR3 nucleotide sequence: TGTGCCAGCAGCTTTTATGAGGCGGGGCCTACCGGGGAGCTGTTTTTT.

The gene calls are TRBV18 and TRBJ2-7, with 8 bases lining up with TRBD2. Per the germline V gene, CDR1 is KGHSH and CDR2 is LQKENI. J lost 6 bases, V lost 0 bases, and 7 bases had no gene match. This CDR3 is built from 15 residues. The DNA for the CDR3 is TGTGCCAGCTCACCACCAGCCGGGGGGGTTGGCGAGCAGTACTTC. Translated: CASSPPAGGVGEQYF.

The J gene is TRBJ1-2, the V gene TRBV6-5; D unresolved. Germline CDR1 and CDR2: MNHEY and SVGAGI. The ends were cut back, 5 bases at V and 4 bases at J, with 17 bases in the middle. The CDR3 extends over 15 amino acids. In nucleotides, the CDR3 is TGTGCCAGCAGTCCCAGGTTCGGAGCTCCCTATGGCTACACCTTC. It yields the protein CASSPRFGAPYGYTF.

The chain carries TRBV6-1 and TRBJ1-1; D uncertain. This CDR3 region has 12 residues. V was shortened by 6 bases and J by 1 base, with 6 bases between the two germline ends. Germline V gives CDR1 MNHNS, CDR2 SASEGT. CDR3 loop: CASREANTEAFF. For the CDR3, the DNA is TGTGCCAGCAGGGAGGCGAACACTGAAGCTTTCTTT.

This chain joins TRBV6-5 and TRBJ2-1, with D perhaps assigned TRBD1 or TRBD2 (5 bases each). Germline V lookup: CDR1 MNHEY, CDR2 SVGAGI. The CDR3 covers 14 residues. The V end was cut by 5 bases, the J end by 10 bases, with 18 bases between. The CDR3 loop is CASSLDGNPGEQFF. The DNA for the CDR3 is TGTGCCAGCAGTCTGGACGGGAACCCAGGGGAGCAGTTCTTC.

The chain employs TRBV9 and TRBJ2-7; 8 nucleotides match TRBD2. Losses at the gene ends were 3 bases for V and 6 bases for J; bases not matched to a gene: 11. Germline lookup yields CDR1 SGDLS and CDR2 YYNGEE. This CDR3 region has 15 residues. The CDR3 nucleotides read TGTGCCAGCAGCGCCGATGGACTAGCAAGAGCCGAGCAGTACTTC. Residues: CASSADGLARAEQYF.

The genes are TRBV6-5 and TRBJ1-4; possible D gene TRBD1, 5 bases. This CDR3 is 14 amino acids long. Germline assignment: CDR1 MNHEY and CDR2 SVGAGI. V lost 0 bases and J 5 bases, leaving 7 bases between the germline ends. The CDR3 loop is CASSYSGRNEKLFF. CDR3 in DNA: TGTGCCAGCAGTTACTCGGGGCGGAATGAAAAACTGTTTTTT.

Regarding this clone: This CDR3 is also generated by other DNA sequences in the sample. Written as DNA, the CDR3 is TGTGCCAGCAGCTTGGCCGGGGGCAATGAGCAGTTCTTC. Translated, it gives CASSLAGGNEQFF. The chain has TRBV5-6 and TRBJ2-1, with D possibly being TRBD2 (6 bases). Trimming removed 0 bases at V and 6 bases at J, with 7 bases between. This CDR3 contains 13 residues. Germline CDR1 and CDR2: SGHDT and YYEEEE.

This rearrangement joins TRBV4-3 to TRBJ2-7; TRBD1 matches 12 bases. Germline trimming cut 3 bases from V and 7 bases from J; bases unmatched to any gene: 4. The CDR3 runs to 14 residues. CDR1 is LGHNA, CDR2 YSLEER, per germline. The CDR3: CASSQGTGGREQYF. Written as DNA, the CDR3 is TGCGCCAGCAGCCAGGGGACAGGGGGCAGGGAGCAGTACTTC.

The chain couples TRBV29-1 to TRBJ2-3, with D perhaps matching TRBD1 or TRBD2 (5 bases each). Germline-derived CDR1 and CDR2 are SQVTM and ANQGSEA. Deletions cut 4 bases from V and 14 bases from J, with 16 bases between. The CDR3 loop spans 11 amino acids. As DNA, the CDR3 is TGCAGCGTTGGGAATTCTGGGGGATTGTATTTT. It translates to CSVGNSGGLYF.

The chain carries TRBV7-9 and TRBJ2-2; no clear D gene. The germline V and J ends were trimmed by 2 bases and 4 bases, with 11 bases remaining between them. Germline V CDR1 and CDR2: SEHNR, FQNEAQ (reference sequence). CDR3 length: 15 residues. The CDR3 is CASSLSGLATGELFF. CDR3 bases: TGTGCCAGCAGCTTATCCGGGTTGGCCACCGGGGAGCTGTTTTTT.

The sample holds a few counts of this clone. Other nucleotide sequences from this sample produce the same CDR3. The J gene is TRBJ1-5, the V gene TRBV27; unclear D gene. CDR1 is MNHEY and CDR2 is SMNVEV in the germline V gene (reference sequence). V gave up 2 bases and J gave up 2 bases, with 4 bases separating them. CDR3 length: 13 amino acids. CDR3 DNA sequence: TGTGCCAGCAGTTTAAGGGGCAATCAGCCCCAGCATTTT. Translation gives CASSLRGNQPQHF.

The chain has TRBV7-6 and TRBJ1-4; D perhaps matches TRBD1 (5 bases). This CDR3 is built from 18 residues. CDR1 is SGHVS and CDR2 is FNYEAQ in the germline V gene. V was pared by 2 bases and J by 8 bases, with 24 bases between. CDR3 protein: CASSLNRESRAKGEKLFF. The DNA of the CDR3 is TGTGCCAGCAGCTTAAATCGCGAATCCAGGGCGAAGGGCGAAAAACTGTTTTTT.

Concerning this clone: Other DNA sequences from this sample encode an identical CDR3 as well. V usage is TRBV5-1 and J usage is TRBJ2-1; TRBD1 is a possible D gene (6 bases). Germline lookup yields CDR1 SGHRS and CDR2 YFSETQ. The CDR3 loop spans 15 amino acids. V lost 0 bases and J lost 0, with 7 bases in between. The CDR3 DNA is TGCGCCAGCAGCTTGGCACAGGGCTCCTACAATGAGCAGTTCTTC. Its translation: CASSLAQGSYNEQFF. The full variable domain, with the rest looked up from reference TRBV5-1 and TRBJ2-1, is KAGVTQTPRYLIKTRGQQVTLSCSPISGHRSVSWYQQTPGQGLQFLFEYFSETQRNKGNFPGRFSGRQFSNSRSEMNVSTLELGDSALYLCASSLAQGSYNEQFFGPGTRLTVL.

This clone was seen a single time. This sequence joins TRBV7-2 and TRBJ1-2, with no clear D. The V gene's germline CDR1 is SGHTA and CDR2 FQGNSA. Deletions cut 4 bases from V and 5 bases from J, with 14 bases between. The CDR3 is 14 residues long. As DNA, the CDR3 is TGTGCCAGCAGCTCAGTCCGGTTTGGGTATGGCTACACCTTC. The encoded protein is CASSSVRFGYGYTF.

V gene TRBV4-2 combines with J gene TRBJ2-3; D not certain. The CDR3 has 15 amino acids. V was cut by 3 bases and J by 0 bases, with 10 bases left in between. Germline V lookup: CDR1 LGHNA, CDR2 YNFKEQ. The CDR3 protein is CASSHLGTSTDTQYF. The CDR3 nucleotides are TGTGCCAGCAGCCACTTAGGCACTAGCACAGATACGCAGTATTTT.

The chain combines TRBV27 with TRBJ2-5, with 8 bases matching TRBD2. The CDR3 sequence is 14 residues long. After removal of 8 bases from V and 5 bases from J, the junction contained 10 bases not matched to a gene. The germline V gene encodes CDR1 MNHEY and CDR2 SMNVEV (reference sequence). CDR3 protein: CASGLISGSETQYF. The CDR3 DNA is TGTGCCAGCGGGCTGATAAGCGGGAGCGAGACCCAGTACTTC.

The chain has TRBV4-1 and TRBJ2-3; D not resolved. Trimming removed 2 bases at V and 8 bases at J, with 8 bases between. The CDR3 spans 12 residues. Germline V lookup: CDR1 MGHRA, CDR2 YSYEKL. CDR3 in DNA: TGCGCCAGCAGCCAATTCGGAGTTACGCAGTATTTT. Amino acid sequence: CASSQFGVTQYF.

The V and J genes are TRBV27 and TRBJ1-2, with D maybe TRBD1 (6 bases). Germline lookup yields CDR1 MNHEY and CDR2 SMNVEV (reference sequence). Deletions cut 0 bases from V and 8 bases from J, with 10 bases between. The CDR3 is 13 residues long. The CDR3 here is CASSLSYTGGYTF. CDR3 coding DNA: TGTGCCAGCAGTTTATCCTATACAGGGGGCTACACCTTC.